What follows are 25 T cell receptor beta chains derived from one specimen sequenced in a study of T cell changes during pregnancy in multiple sclerosis. The data were produced by immunoSEQ multiplex PCR, yet TCRdb's version contains in-frame clones alone and is incomplete. The sample comprises roughly 100,000 clones, roughly 92% of which are singletons, and roughly 1.5% rests with the top ten. The sequenced sample was peripheral blood, obtained after pregnancy. The receptors were sampled from a female donor with multiple sclerosis, enrolled in a pregnancy study.

The V call is TRBV6-8, the J call TRBJ1-5; D possibly corresponds to TRBD1 (5 bases). Germline CDR1 and CDR2: MNHGY and SAAAGT. Trimming removed 2 bases from V and 3 bases from J, with 20 bases in between. This CDR3 spans 18 amino acids. In nucleotides, the CDR3 is TGTGCCAGCAGTTACGACAGCGGGTCGCCGAACTACAATCAGCCCCAGCATTTT. Its translation: CASSYDSGSPNYNQPQHF.

The V and J genes are TRBV5-1 and TRBJ2-7, with 12 bases that match TRBD2. The CDR3 has 17 amino acids. After removal of 0 bases from V and 1 base from J, the junction contained 5 bases not matched to a gene. CDR1 is SGHRS, CDR2 YFSETQ, per germline. The CDR3 nucleotides are TGCGCCAGCAGCTTGGAGGGGACTAGCGGGTTGTCCTACGAGCAGTACTTC. It specifies CASSLEGTSGLSYEQYF.

This chain joins TRBV28 and TRBJ1-2; D call uncertain. CDR3 length: 13 amino acids. V dropped 7 bases and J dropped 3 bases, with 12 bases sitting between them. CDR1 is MDHEN and CDR2 is SYDVKM in the germline V gene. The CDR3 protein is CASTLGRDYGYTF. The CDR3 bases are TGTGCCAGCACCCTCGGCCGGGACTATGGCTACACCTTC.

V usage is TRBV21-1 and J usage is TRBJ1-2; the table's D call, TRBD1, has no DNA check behind it. TRBV21-1 is reported as a pseudogene. This CDR3 is 14 amino acids long. The CDR3 protein is CASSPLHRDYGYTF. In DNA, the CDR3 is TGTGCCAGCAGCCCCCTTCACAGGGACTATGGCTACACCTTC.

This chain joins TRBV6-1 and TRBJ2-7; 12 bases align to TRBD2. The V and J ends lost 4 bases and 0 bases, in that order; junction bases with no gene match: 4. CDR3 length equals 16 residues. CDR1 MNHNS and CDR2 SASEGT come from the germline V gene. Here the CDR3 DNA reads TGTGCCAGCAGTGGGCTAGCGGGAGGGGTCTCCTACGAGCAGTACTTC. It codes for CASSGLAGGVSYEQYF.

This clone was seen just once. The chain employs TRBV6-1 and TRBJ2-1; 11 positions agree with TRBD2. Trimming took 6 bases from V and 5 from J; bases not matched to a gene: 6. CDR1 and CDR2 from the germline V gene are MNHNS and SASEGT. The CDR3 is 15 amino acids. The CDR3: CASRHSGGVNNEQFF. The DNA of the CDR3 is TGTGCCAGCAGACATAGCGGGGGGGTGAACAATGAGCAGTTCTTC.

This rearrangement joins TRBV27 to TRBJ2-5; 9 bases line up with TRBD2. Per the germline V gene, CDR1 is MNHEY and CDR2 is SMNVEV (reference sequence). The CDR3 sequence is 15 residues long. V lost 3 bases and J lost 1; bases outside the gene matches: 3. The CDR3 sequence: CASSLTSGSQETQYF. Written as DNA, the CDR3 is TGTGCCAGCAGTTTGACTAGCGGAAGCCAAGAGACCCAGTACTTC.

The rearrangement links TRBV28 to TRBJ1-1, with 7 bases aligning to TRBD1. CDR3 length: 16 amino acids. The germline V gene has CDR1 MDHEN and CDR2 SYDVKM. V gave up 3 bases and J gave up 1 base; unmatched junction bases: 8. In nucleotides, the CDR3 is TGTGCCAGCAGTTTCGGTTATTACAGGGGGAACACTGAAGCTTTCTTT. Translating gives CASSFGYYRGNTEAFF.

The rearrangement joins TRBV30 to TRBJ2-7; 8 bases map to TRBD1. CDR1 and CDR2 from the germline V gene are GTSNPN and SVGIG (reference sequence). The CDR3 totals 14 residues. Unmatched junction bases numbered 5, after V lost 1 base and J lost 3 bases. CDR3 nucleotides: TGTGCCTGGAGTGGCGGACAGGGAAACTACGAGCAGTACTTC. Its translation: CAWSGGQGNYEQYF.

The chain combines TRBV19 with TRBJ1-5, with D uncertain. Germline CDR1 LNHDA, CDR2 SQIVND (reference sequence). V lost 5 bases and J lost 0, with 11 bases in between. The CDR3 runs to 15 residues. As DNA, the CDR3 is TGTGCCAGTAGTCTTTCAGGACTTAGCAATCAGCCCCAGCATTTT. Encoded protein: CASSLSGLSNQPQHF.

The V and J genes are TRBV11-1 and TRBJ2-7; TRBD2 is a possible D gene (6 bases). The germline gives CDR1 SGHAT, CDR2 FQDESV (reference sequence). The CDR3 is 16 amino acids. V shed 3 bases and J shed 5 bases, with 20 bases lying between them. CDR3 nucleotides: TGTGCCAGCAGCTTCGGGGGAGACTCCTCGTTAGACGAGCAGTACTTC. It yields the protein CASSFGGDSSLDEQYF.

As to this clone: The same CDR3 arises from other DNA sequences in this sample as well. The genes are TRBV27 and TRBJ1-1, with unresolved D. The V end was cut by 2 bases, the J end by 4 bases, with 8 bases between. Germline values: CDR1 MNHEY, CDR2 SMNVEV (reference sequence). There are 13 residues in the CDR3. Here the CDR3 reads CASSLSRGTEAFF. The CDR3, as DNA: TGTGCCAGCAGTTTAAGTCGGGGCACTGAAGCTTTCTTT.

The J gene is TRBJ1-4, the V gene TRBV29-1, with D possibly TRBD1 on 5 matching bases. The CDR3 is 13 residues long. The V end lost 5 bases, the J end lost 8 bases, and 15 bases lay between the germline ends. Germline V gene lookup returns CDR1 SQVTM and CDR2 ANQGSEA. This CDR3 reads CSVRGLGGEKLFF. The CDR3 coding sequence is TGCAGCGTTAGGGGTCTCGGGGGGGAAAAACTGTTTTTT.

V is TRBV6-5 and J is TRBJ2-1, with 9 bases that match TRBD1. The junction had 8 bases not matched to a gene; V was cut back by 4 bases and J by 4 bases. This CDR3 is built from 16 residues. The V gene's germline CDR1 is MNHEY and CDR2 SVGAGI. The CDR3 DNA sequence: TGTGCCAGCAGTTCCCGAACCGGGACAGGGTACAATGAGCAGTTCTTC. Translating it yields CASSSRTGTGYNEQFF.

The chain recombines TRBV5-1 with TRBJ2-1, with TRBD2 matching 9 bases. In germline, CDR1 is SGHRS, CDR2 YFSETQ. V gave up 0 bases and J gave up 3 bases; unmatched junction bases: 1. This CDR3 has 15 amino acids. CDR3 sequence (DNA): TGCGCCAGCAGCTTGGGTAGCGGGGGCTACAATGAGCAGTTCTTC. Its protein is CASSLGSGGYNEQFF.

V usage is TRBV29-1 and J usage is TRBJ2-2, with TRBD2 matching 12 bases. This CDR3 comprises 13 residues. V lost 4 bases to trimming and J lost 6 bases; unmatched junction nucleotides: 0. The germline V gene has CDR1 SQVTM and CDR2 ANQGSEA. As DNA, the CDR3 is TGCAGCGTTGGACTAGCGGGGGCCGGGGAGCTGTTTTTT. Encoded protein: CSVGLAGAGELFF.

The chain is built from TRBV5-4 and TRBJ1-1, with a tentative D call TRBD1 (5 bases). Deletions cut 0 bases from V and 1 base from J, with 10 bases between. This CDR3 comprises 15 residues. Germline V CDR1 and CDR2: SGHNT, YYREEE (reference sequence). In DNA, the CDR3 is TGTGCCAGCAGCTTGGATCAGGGCCAGAACACTGAAGCTTTCTTT. Its protein is CASSLDQGQNTEAFF.

The V call is TRBV28, the J call TRBJ2-7; D not certain. Per the germline V gene, CDR1 is MDHEN and CDR2 is SYDVKM. The germline V and J ends were trimmed by 8 bases and 7 bases, with 15 bases remaining between them. The CDR3 extends over 12 amino acids. This CDR3 reads CASGAGAWEQYF. In DNA, the CDR3 is TGTGCCAGCGGTGCCGGAGCTTGGGAGCAGTACTTC.

This clone was detected once. V is TRBV2 and J is TRBJ2-5, with TRBD1 identical over 9 bases. Per germline, CDR1 SNHLY and CDR2 FYNNEI. The V gene end was trimmed by 6 bases and the J gene end by 4 bases; junction bases not matched to a gene: 3. This CDR3 spans 13 amino acids. DNA for the CDR3: TGTGCCAGCAGGGACAGGGGATCAGAGACCCAGTACTTC. Translation: CASRDRGSETQYF.

The chain has TRBV19 and TRBJ1-5, with a weak D call TRBD1 (5 bases). V was cut by 6 bases and J by 3 bases, with 24 bases left in between. CDR3 length: 18 amino acids. From germline, CDR1 is LNHDA and CDR2 SQIVND (reference sequence). The CDR3 DNA reads TGTGCCAGTAGGCTCGGGACTTCTCTCGGGGGGTCCAATCAGCCCCAGCATTTT. Translation: CASRLGTSLGGSNQPQHF.

As concerns this clone: The same CDR3 also results from other DNA sequences found in this sample. The chain combines TRBV7-2 with TRBJ1-1, with D hard to call. The germline V gene encodes CDR1 SGHTA and CDR2 FQGNSA. This CDR3 contains 13 residues. Between the trimmed V and J ends, which lost 5 bases and 0 bases, there was a span of 7 bases. CDR3 DNA: TGTGCCAGCAGCGCGGGGATGAACACTGAAGCTTTCTTT. It yields the protein CASSAGMNTEAFF.

This rearrangement joins TRBV2 to TRBJ1-2; a possible D gene is TRBD1 (6 bases). CDR3 size: 14 residues. CDR1 is SNHLY, CDR2 FYNNEI, per germline. V was cut by 10 bases and J by 4 bases, with 19 bases left in between. The CDR3 coding sequence is TGTGCCACCCGATTAGGGGGAGAGGGCTATGGCTACACCTTC. Protein sequence: CATRLGGEGYGYTF.

CDR3 in amino acids: CASSVLQGTQETQYF. CDR3 DNA sequence: TGCGCCAGCAGCGTATTACAGGGGACTCAAGAGACCCAGTACTTC. The rearrangement links TRBV5-1 to TRBJ2-5; a possible D gene is TRBD1 (7 bases). Germline loops: CDR1 SGHRS, CDR2 YFSETQ. The germline V and J ends were trimmed by 4 bases and 2 bases, with 15 bases remaining between them. CDR3 length: 15 residues.

This chain links TRBV28 with TRBJ1-1, with 8 bases aligning to TRBD1. Germline assignment: CDR1 MDHEN and CDR2 SYDVKM. The junction had 4 bases not matched to a gene; V was cut back by 3 bases and J by 1 base. CDR3 length: 15 amino acids. The CDR3 loop reads CASSFRTGRNTEAFF. The DNA of the CDR3 is TGTGCCAGCAGTTTCCGGACAGGGAGGAACACTGAAGCTTTCTTT.

The J gene is TRBJ1-5, the V gene TRBV6-6; a possible D gene is TRBD1 (6 bases). The CDR3 extends over 15 amino acids. The germline CDR1 and CDR2 sequences are MNHNY and SVGAGI (reference sequence). V was shortened by 6 bases and J by 7 bases, with 19 bases between the two germline ends. CDR3 DNA sequence: TGTGCCAGCAGATGGGGGGGCCAGAGTGGACAGCCCCAGCATTTT. Translated: CASRWGGQSGQPQHF.